Presented here are 30 T cell receptor beta chains from one specimen sequenced in a study of CD8+ T cells in alopecia areata. The authors extracted RNA and reverse transcribed it into cDNA as the sequencing template. Measured with immunoSEQ multiplex PCR; TCRdb has only the in-frame clones, and not every one. The table lists roughly 180,000 clones, roughly 46% of them singletons. Treatment noted: oral pan-JAK inhibitor, 5-10 mg twice daily. The sequences come from CD8+ T cells sorted from blood, collected at roughly week 52, from a patient treated with tofacitinib. Receptor source: a human donor with alopecia areata.

This clone was detected once. V and J are TRBV6-1 and TRBJ1-1, with D possibly being TRBD1 (5 bases). V lost 0 bases to trimming and J lost 3 bases, with 14 bases between them. From germline, CDR1 is MNHNS and CDR2 SASEGT. The CDR3 is 16 residues long. The CDR3 DNA reads TGTGCCAGCAGTGAAGCCCGGGGCCCCTGGGACACTGAAGCTTTCTTT. Protein: CASSEARGPWDTEAFF.

In this sample, this clone turned up a few times. The CDR3 region has the DNA TGTGCCAGCAGCCCTCCAGGCCTACGGGGCTATGGCTACACCTTC. Its translation is CASSPPGLRGYGYTF. The J gene is TRBJ1-2, the V gene TRBV7-8; no clear D. V was clipped by 5 bases and J by 4 bases, with 17 bases between them. The CDR3 runs 15 residues. CDR1 is SGHVS and CDR2 is FQNEAQ in the germline V gene.

The rearrangement uses TRBV29-1 and TRBJ2-2; 10 bases are a match to TRBD2. CDR1 SQVTM and CDR2 ANQGSEA come from the germline V gene. The CDR3 is 16 residues long. The V gene end was trimmed by 0 bases and the J gene end by 4 bases; junction bases not matched to a gene: 5. CDR3 sequence reads: CSVEDPSGGSTGELFF. The CDR3 DNA is TGCAGCGTTGAAGACCCTAGCGGGGGTTCCACCGGGGAGCTGTTTTTT.

The J gene is TRBJ1-1, the V gene TRBV5-1, with a possible D match to TRBD1 (5 bases). V gave up 4 bases and J gave up 3 bases, with 13 bases separating them. CDR3 length: 14 residues. Per germline, CDR1 SGHRS and CDR2 YFSETQ. The CDR3 DNA is TGCGCCAGCAGCCGCGGGGAAGGGGACACTGAAGCTTTCTTT. Its translation: CASSRGEGDTEAFF.

In its sample, this clone was seen a few times. V is TRBV11-2 and J is TRBJ2-1; D ambiguous. Germline CDR1 reads SGHAT; CDR2 reads FQNNGV. This CDR3 spans 11 amino acids. V lost 3 bases and J 5 bases, leaving 2 bases between the germline ends. CDR3: CASSFNNEQFF. DNA for the CDR3: TGTGCCAGCAGCTTCAACAATGAGCAGTTCTTC.

The rearrangement links TRBV30 to TRBJ1-6; TRBD1 aligns across 7 bases. From germline, CDR1 is GTSNPN and CDR2 SVGIG (reference sequence). The CDR3 consists of 15 residues. V gave up 7 bases and J gave up 6 bases; unmatched junction bases: 12. DNA for the CDR3: TGTGCCTACCGAAAATACAGGGGAGGTAATTCACCCCTCCACTTT. This encodes CAYRKYRGGNSPLHF.

The chain is built from TRBV2 and TRBJ2-2, with D uncertain. V gave up 6 bases and J gave up 3 bases, with 8 bases separating them. The germline V gene encodes CDR1 SNHLY and CDR2 FYNNEI. The CDR3 extends over 13 amino acids. This chain's CDR3 is CASRDVDTGELFF. Written as DNA, the CDR3 is TGTGCCAGCAGAGACGTCGACACCGGGGAGCTGTTTTTT.

This rearrangement joins TRBV6-1 to TRBJ1-1; D uncertain. This CDR3 comprises 14 residues. Per the germline V gene, CDR1 is MNHNS and CDR2 is SASEGT. V was pared by 6 bases and J by 6 bases, with 17 bases between. The CDR3 nucleotides read TGTGCCAGCAGCCCTATCCCCGGGTTGGCTGAAGCTTTCTTT. Translating gives CASSPIPGLAEAFF.

This clone was counted between two and nine times. V gene TRBV30 combines with J gene TRBJ1-2; 8 positions match TRBD1. CDR1 and CDR2 from the germline V gene are GTSNPN and SVGIG (reference sequence). The CDR3 runs 11 residues. V gave up 7 bases and J gave up 7 bases; unmatched junction bases: 5. The CDR3 loop reads CASRTGLGYTF. CDR3 sequence (DNA): TGTGCCTCTAGGACAGGGCTTGGCTACACCTTC.

This chain connects TRBV13 to TRBJ2-5; 11 nucleotides line up with TRBD2. Per the germline V gene, CDR1 is PRHDT and CDR2 is FYEKMQ (reference sequence). The CDR3 totals 15 residues. The V and J ends lost 7 bases and 2 bases, in that order; junction bases with no gene match: 6. The CDR3 coding sequence is TGTGCCAGCACCCGACTAGCGGGGTTTCAAGAGACCCAGTACTTC. This translates into CASTRLAGFQETQYF.

The gene calls are TRBV27 and TRBJ2-1; no reliable D call. CDR1 MNHEY and CDR2 SMNVEV come from the germline V gene (reference sequence). Trimming removed 5 bases from V and 1 base from J, with 9 bases in between. The CDR3 contains 14 residues. The CDR3, as DNA: TGTGCCAGCAGTATAGGGATGTCCTACAATGAGCAGTTCTTC. It codes for CASSIGMSYNEQFF.

The chain carries TRBV6-1 and TRBJ1-1; TRBD1 agrees at 9 bases. V shed 4 bases and J 3 bases; nucleotides not matched to a gene: 12. The CDR3 is 17 residues long. Looked up from germline, CDR1 is MNHNS and CDR2 is SASEGT. In DNA form, the CDR3 reads TGTGCCAGCAGTGGGGACAGGGTGGTCCGACTGGACACTGAAGCTTTCTTT. Amino acids: CASSGDRVVRLDTEAFF.

This clone was detected only a few times. J is TRBJ2-2 and V is TRBV5-1; the D gene is possibly TRBD1 (7 bases). The ends were cut back, 2 bases at V and 6 bases at J, with 23 bases in the middle. Germline V gene data show CDR1 as SGHRS and CDR2 as YFSETQ. The CDR3 is made up of 18 amino acids. CDR3 DNA: TGCGCCAGCAGCTTTGGGCCCCACAGGGGAGGCCCCCCCGGGGAGCTGTTTTTT. Translated, it gives CASSFGPHRGGPPGELFF.

V usage is TRBV5-4 and J usage is TRBJ2-5; D remains unclear. V lost 0 bases to trimming and J lost 4 bases, with 13 bases between them. CDR1 and CDR2 from the germline V gene are SGHNT and YYREEE (reference sequence). This CDR3 region has 15 residues. The CDR3 nucleotides read TGTGCCAGCAGCTTGGGTAACCCCGGCGGAGAGACCCAGTACTTC. Its protein product is CASSLGNPGGETQYF. Combining the CDR3 with reference TRBV5-4 and TRBJ2-5 gives the whole variable domain ETGVTQSPTHLIKTRGQQVTLRCSSQSGHNTVSWYQQALGQGPQFIFQYYREEENGRGNFPPRFSGLQFPNYSSELNVNALELDDSALYLCASSLGNPGGETQYFGPGTRLLVL.

The gene calls are TRBV29-1 and TRBJ1-1; TRBD1 agrees at 9 bases. Germline trimming cut 0 bases from V and 1 base from J; bases unmatched to any gene: 3. The CDR3 totals 15 residues. Germline V lookup: CDR1 SQVTM, CDR2 ANQGSEA. The CDR3 reads CSVEDNRGRNTEAFF. Here the CDR3 DNA reads TGCAGCGTTGAAGATAACAGGGGGCGGAACACTGAAGCTTTCTTT. Combining the CDR3 with reference TRBV29-1 and TRBJ1-1 gives the whole variable domain SAVISQKPSRDICQRGTSLTIQCQVDSQVTMMFWYRQQPGQSLTLIATANQGSEATYESGFVIDKFPISRPNLTFSTLTVSNMSPEDSSIYLCSVEDNRGRNTEAFFGQGTRLTVV.

This clone was picked up one time. The chain employs TRBV28 and TRBJ2-3, with 8 positions matching TRBD2. The junction had 5 bases not matched to a gene; V was cut back by 2 bases and J by 1 base. Germline V lookup: CDR1 MDHEN, CDR2 SYDVKM. The CDR3 spans 16 residues. The CDR3 DNA sequence: TGTGCCAGCAGTTTAGCTAGCGGGTTCGGCACAGATACGCAGTATTTT. It translates to CASSLASGFGTDTQYF.

V is TRBV7-9 and J is TRBJ2-3; no clear D. Trimming left V 2 bases short and J 0 bases short, with 0 bases between. The CDR3 totals 12 residues. Germline CDR1 and CDR2: SEHNR and FQNEAQ (reference sequence). CDR3 sequence reads: CASSLSTDTQYF. Here the CDR3 DNA reads TGTGCCAGCAGCTTAAGCACAGATACGCAGTATTTT.

The rearrangement uses TRBV20-1 and TRBJ2-1; D is ambiguous. CDR3 length equals 10 residues. From germline, CDR1 is DFQATT and CDR2 SNEGSKA (reference sequence). Trimming stripped 3 bases from V and 6 bases from J, with 3 bases between. CDR3 in amino acids: CSARPNEQFF. CDR3 DNA: TGCAGTGCTAGGCCCAATGAGCAGTTCTTC.

In its sample, this clone was seen a few times. V usage is TRBV5-4 and J usage is TRBJ1-1; 8 bases fit TRBD1. CDR3 length: 15 amino acids. The trim removed 0 bases at V and 3 bases at J, leaving 4 bases unmatched. Germline V gives CDR1 SGHNT, CDR2 YYREEE (reference sequence). The DNA for the CDR3 is TGTGCCAGCAGCTTGGCCTCAGGGGGCTACACTGAAGCTTTCTTT. It translates to CASSLASGGYTEAFF.

Only a few counts were recorded for this clone. The V gene is TRBV5-4, the J gene TRBJ1-5; 7 positions match TRBD1. Germline CDR1 and CDR2: SGHNT and YYREEE (reference sequence). This CDR3 is built from 14 residues. The junction had 4 bases not matched to a gene; V was cut back by 4 bases and J by 3 bases. CDR3 bases: TGTGCCAGCAGCACGCAGGGGGTCAATCAGCCCCAGCATTTT. It is translated as CASSTQGVNQPQHF.

This clone has more than one count but fewer than ten. The rearrangement links TRBV7-6 to TRBJ1-2; 9 bases map to TRBD1. This CDR3 contains 15 residues. The germline CDR1 and CDR2 sequences are SGHVS and FNYEAQ. V shed 0 bases, J shed 5 bases, and the junction held 4 bases outside the gene matches. CDR3 DNA: TGTGCCAGCAGCTTAGCCCCTGGGACAGGGTATGGCTACACCTTC. Translation: CASSLAPGTGYGYTF.

CDR3 sequence: CASSGDWKNTEAFF. For the CDR3, the DNA is TGTGCCAGCAGCGGGGACTGGAAGAACACTGAAGCTTTCTTT. V is TRBV13 and J is TRBJ1-1; maybe TRBD1 (5 bases). V gave up 5 bases and J gave up 1 base, with 11 bases separating them. Germline CDR1 reads PRHDT; CDR2 reads FYEKMQ (reference sequence). This CDR3 is built from 14 residues.

J is TRBJ2-5 and V is TRBV7-8; either TRBD1 or TRBD2 may fit D (6 bases each). The CDR3 loop spans 16 amino acids. V lost 2 bases, J lost 5 bases, and 18 bases lay in between. The V gene's germline CDR1 is SGHVS and CDR2 FQNEAQ. The CDR3 protein is CASSLKVRGPEETQYF. The CDR3 DNA reads as TGTGCCAGCAGCTTAAAAGTCCGGGGGCCGGAGGAGACCCAGTACTTC.

V usage is TRBV5-4 and J usage is TRBJ2-1; 11 positions match TRBD2. After removal of 1 base from V and 4 bases from J, the junction contained 4 bases not matched to a gene. The CDR3 contains 16 residues. The V gene's germline CDR1 is SGHNT and CDR2 YYREEE (reference sequence). The CDR3 loop is CASSLPGTSGYNEQFF. DNA for the CDR3: TGTGCCAGCAGCTTGCCCGGGACTAGCGGATACAATGAGCAGTTCTTC.

This clone has ten or more counts. Within the sample, other DNA sequences also encode this same CDR3. The chain is built from TRBV6-4 and TRBJ2-3; no firm D call. V lost 2 bases and J lost 0, with 3 bases in between. The CDR3 has 13 amino acids. Germline CDR1 is MRHNA and CDR2 is SNTAGT. CDR3 residues: CASSDGSTDTQYF. The CDR3 region has the DNA TGTGCCAGCAGTGACGGCAGCACAGATACGCAGTATTTT.

The CDR3 loop reads CASSGQGDSPLHF. The CDR3 nucleotides are TGTGCCTCTTCGGGACAGGGAGATTCACCCCTCCACTTT. The rearrangement joins TRBV30 to TRBJ1-6; 9 positions match TRBD1. This CDR3 is built from 13 residues. CDR1 is GTSNPN, CDR2 SVGIG, per germline (reference sequence). The ends lost 7 bases at V and 8 bases at J; junction bases unmatched: 6.

The chain combines TRBV27 with TRBJ1-2; no definite D call. The CDR3 is 13 amino acids. Germline CDR1 is MNHEY and CDR2 is SMNVEV (reference sequence). Trimming shortened V by 0 bases and J by 7 bases, and 9 bases separated the two germline ends. The CDR3 sequence is CASSLSGRGGYTF. DNA of the CDR3: TGTGCCAGCAGTTTATCGGGTCGGGGTGGCTACACCTTC.

V gene TRBV6-6 combines with J gene TRBJ2-1, with 12 positions matching TRBD2. The germline gives CDR1 MNHNY, CDR2 SVGAGI (reference sequence). V shed 5 bases and J 13 bases; nucleotides not matched to a gene: 9. This CDR3 spans 14 amino acids. The CDR3 DNA is TGTGCCAGCAGTCCGATTCGACTAGCGGGGGATCAGTTCTTC. Its protein product is CASSPIRLAGDQFF.

The V gene is TRBV6-5, the J gene TRBJ2-7; 8 positions match TRBD1. J lost 5 bases, V lost 0 bases, and 9 bases had no gene match. Per germline, CDR1 MNHEY and CDR2 SVGAGI. CDR3 length equals 16 residues. The CDR3 protein is CASSYSMGQVTNEQYF. The CDR3 DNA follows: TGTGCCAGCAGTTACTCGATGGGACAGGTTACCAACGAGCAGTACTTC.

This clone was found a few times. The chain is built from TRBV5-6 and TRBJ2-7; D ambiguous. V lost 5 bases, J lost 2 bases, and 17 bases lay in between. Germline CDR1 SGHDT, CDR2 YYEEEE. The CDR3 has 15 residues. This chain's CDR3 is CASRAYEENAYEQYF. CDR3 DNA sequence: TGTGCCAGCAGAGCTTACGAAGAGAATGCCTACGAGCAGTACTTC.